Listed below are T cell receptor beta chains from one sample, sequenced in a study of T cell responses to AZD1222 COVID-19 vaccine. Measured with immunoSEQ multiplex PCR; TCRdb has only the in-frame clones, and not every one. The table lists 57,000 or so clones, over 60% of them singletons. The source was peripheral blood, collected on day 0 of AZD1222 vaccination. Source of these receptors: an adult in good health. Each CDR3 is given with its conserved first and last residue. A D gene is named only where the DNA matches it firmly. Size tells how often a clone was seen (once, few, many) or the class of an expanded clone, and some rows leave it out.

NA	TRBV3-1/TRBV3-2	TRBJ2-4	NA	CASSQESVAKNIQYF	TGTGCCAGCAGCCAAGAATCTGTAGCCAAAAACATTCAGTACTTC
NA	TRBV10-1	TRBJ1-1	TRBD1	CASSENTGGTEAFF	TGCGCCAGCAGCGAAAATACAGGGGGCACTGAAGCTTTCTTT
NA	TRBV10-3	TRBJ1-4	TRBD1	CATQGGPTNEKLFF	TGTGCCACCCAGGGGGGCCCAACTAATGAAAAACTGTTTTTT
NA	TRBV19	TRBJ1-5	NA	CASSIDNSNQPQHF	TGTGCCAGTAGTATAGACAATAGCAATCAGCCCCAGCATTTT
NA	TRBV4-1	TRBJ1-1	TRBD1	CASSLGTGGRGTEAFF	TGCGCCAGCAGCCTCGGGACAGGGGGCAGGGGCACTGAAGCTTTCTTT
few	TRBV6-5	TRBJ1-6	NA	CASSYEIDSPLHF	TGTGCCAGCAGTTACGAGATAGATTCACCCCTCCACTTT
NA	TRBV27	TRBJ1-1	NA	CASRLGATEAFF	TGTGCCAGCAGGTTGGGGGCCACTGAAGCTTTCTTT
once	TRBV14	TRBJ1-5	NA	CASSQDWQSSNQPQHF	TGTGCCAGCAGCCAAGATTGGCAGAGTAGCAATCAGCCCCAGCATTTT
NA	TRBV5-8	TRBJ2-1	TRBD2	CASSPGGAYNEQFF	TGTGCCAGCAGCCCTGGGGGGGCCTACAATGAGCAGTTCTTC
NA	TRBV6-2/TRBV6-3	TRBJ2-5	TRBD1	CASSYRDRGQETQYF	TGTGCCAGCAGTTACCGGGACAGGGGGCAAGAGACCCAGTACTTC
NA	TRBV9	TRBJ2-1	TRBD1	CASSAGQYNEQFF	TGTGCCAGCAGCGCGGGACAGTACAATGAGCAGTTCTTC
NA	TRBV18	TRBJ2-7	TRBD2	CASSPGLAGYEQYF	TGTGCCAGCTCCCCGGGACTAGCGGGCTACGAGCAGTACTTC
once	TRBV6-1	TRBJ2-1	NA	CASSDTGSAQFF	TGTGCCAGCAGTGATACAGGGTCCGCGCAGTTCTTC
NA	TRBV29-1	TRBJ1-1	NA	CSVGAGTEAFF	TGCAGCGTCGGGGCGGGGACTGAAGCTTTCTTT
NA	TRBV13	TRBJ2-7	NA	CASSETTNSYEQYF	TGTGCCAGCAGCGAGACTACGAACTCCTACGAGCAGTACTTC
NA	TRBV2	TRBJ1-6	NA	CASSVSEGSPLHF	TGTGCCAGCAGTGTGTCAGAAGGCTCACCCCTCCACTTT
NA	TRBV5-1	TRBJ1-1	NA	CASSFWGGDEAFF	TGCGCCAGCAGCTTTTGGGGGGGAGATGAAGCTTTCTTT
NA	TRBV30	TRBJ1-6	TRBD1	CAWSVMDRSPLHF	TGTGCCTGGAGTGTAATGGACAGGTCACCCCTCCACTTT
few	TRBV4-3	TRBJ2-7	TRBD1	CASSQEQGAIYEQYF	TGCGCCAGCAGCCAAGAGCAGGGGGCAATCTACGAGCAGTACTTC
NA	TRBV27	TRBJ2-7	NA	CASSSGGLYEQYF	TGTGCCAGCAGTTCCGGCGGACTCTACGAGCAGTACTTC
few	TRBV6-5	TRBJ2-1	NA	CASNPQGGNEQFF	TGTGCCAGCAACCCTCAGGGCGGAAATGAGCAGTTCTTC
NA	TRBV7-2	TRBJ2-3	TRBD2	CASSFSGGSDTQYF	TGTGCCAGCAGCTTTAGCGGGGGGTCAGATACGCAGTATTTT
NA	TRBV10-3	TRBJ2-7	NA	CAISESRGGEQYF	TGTGCCATCAGTGAGTCTAGGGGTGGGGAGCAGTACTTC
NA	TRBV7-9	TRBJ2-1	NA	CASSLDGTLNEQFF	TGTGCCAGCAGCTTAGACGGGACACTCAATGAGCAGTTCTTC
NA	TRBV7-9	TRBJ1-1	NA	CASSLIGAGGTEAFF	TGTGCCAGCAGTCTCATCGGGGCAGGCGGCACTGAAGCTTTCTTT
NA	TRBV4-3	TRBJ2-7	TRBD2	CASSQVLAGGYEQYF	TGCGCCAGCAGCCAAGTCCTAGCGGGGGGATACGAGCAGTACTTC
NA	TRBV11-2	TRBJ2-1	NA	CASSLEASAGAGEQFF	TGTGCCAGCAGCTTAGAAGCGTCCGCAGGGGCAGGGGAGCAGTTCTTC
NA	TRBV25-1	TRBJ2-3	NA	CASSERLAITDTQYF	TGTGCCAGCAGTGAAAGGCTAGCGATAACAGATACGCAGTATTTT
NA	TRBV12-3/TRBV12-4	TRBJ1-3	NA	CASGEHSGNTIYF	TGTGCCAGCGGGGAACACTCTGGAAACACCATATATTTT
NA	TRBV18	TRBJ2-7	NA	CASSPPEGGYEQYF	TGTGCCAGCTCACCTCCCGAGGGGGGGTACGAGCAGTACTTC
NA	TRBV7-2	TRBJ1-5	NA	CASSLAADSNQPQHF	TGTGCCAGCAGCTTAGCGGCAGATAGCAATCAGCCCCAGCATTTT
once	TRBV10-3	TRBJ2-5	TRBD1	CAISEVRGIGETQYF	TGTGCCATCAGTGAAGTCAGGGGGATAGGGGAGACCCAGTACTTC
NA	TRBV6-5	TRBJ1-5	NA	CASSYSRGPQHF	TGTGCCAGCAGTTACAGCAGGGGGCCCCAGCATTTT
NA	TRBV5-1	TRBJ2-7	NA	CASSFRGETARPRAFYEQYF	TGCGCCAGCAGCTTCAGAGGCGAGACAGCTCGACCTCGGGCGTTCTACGAGCAGTACTTC
NA	TRBV4-1	TRBJ1-4	NA	CASSQGEKLFF	TGCGCCAGCAGCCAAGGCGAAAAACTGTTTTTT
once	TRBV18	TRBJ1-1	NA	CASSTEASNTEAFF	TGTGCCAGCTCCACTGAGGCTTCGAACACTGAAGCTTTCTTT
once	TRBV5-6	TRBJ2-7	NA	CASSLNLQGVLSYEQYF	TGTGCCAGCAGCTTAAACCTACAGGGCGTTCTCTCCTACGAGCAGTACTTC
NA	TRBV10-3	TRBJ1-2	NA	CAISGDATNYGYTF	TGTGCCATCAGTGGCGACGCTACTAACTATGGCTACACCTTC
NA	TRBV27	TRBJ2-7	NA	CASRLGGAYDEQYF	TGTGCCAGCAGACTCGGAGGAGCCTACGACGAGCAGTACTTC
few	TRBV19	TRBJ1-2	TRBD1	CASSMRTGTDTYYGYTF	TGTGCCAGTAGTATGAGAACCGGGACAGACACTTACTATGGCTACACCTTC
NA	TRBV6-2/TRBV6-3	TRBJ1-2	NA	CASSYPGTAVPGYTF	TGTGCCAGCAGTTACCCGGGGACCGCGGTTCCAGGCTACACCTTC
NA	TRBV28	TRBJ1-6	NA	CASSLSSGGSYNSPLHF	TGTGCCAGCAGTTTGTCCTCGGGAGGCTCCTATAATTCACCCCTCCACTTT
few	TRBV19	TRBJ2-2	NA	CASSRLSEGGGELFF	TGTGCCAGTAGTAGACTTAGCGAAGGTGGCGGGGAGCTGTTTTTT
NA	TRBV7-2	TRBJ2-5	NA	CASSRTRGETQYF	TGTGCCAGCAGCCGCACTAGGGGGGAGACCCAGTACTTC
NA	TRBV29-1	TRBJ1-1	NA	CSVGRQRGNTEAFF	TGCAGCGTTGGCCGACAGAGAGGGAACACTGAAGCTTTCTTT
NA	TRBV4-2	TRBJ2-1	TRBD2	CASSHGGAGNEQFF	TGTGCCAGCAGCCACGGGGGGGCGGGGAATGAGCAGTTCTTC
NA	TRBV30	TRBJ1-3	NA	CAWRDSGNTIYF	TGTGCCTGGAGGGACTCTGGAAACACCATATATTTT
NA	TRBV13	TRBJ2-3	TRBD2	CASSSRLAGHTDTQYF	TGTGCCAGCAGCTCCCGACTAGCGGGGCACACAGATACGCAGTATTTT
NA	TRBV28	TRBJ2-7	NA	CASNTYRGHTYEQYF	TGTGCCAGCAATACTTACCGGGGTCATACCTACGAGCAGTACTTC